This T cell receptor (beta chain) was retrieved from a study of T cell repertoires in cytomegalovirus infection. Study overall: TCR beta signatures that were public indicated CMV infection and matching HLA type.

Germline CDR1 reads MDHEN; CDR2 reads SYDVKM. The CDR3 runs 15 residues. TCRdb re-derived calls from the reads in MiXCR, one entry per CDR3 protein. The table lists almost 550,000 distinct CDR3 sequences, about 15% of them singletons. In its sample, this clonotype was seen a few times. Its antigen is still unknown. A read error may account for a junction end that differs from germline. Overall study results and limits: Individuals carrying CMV plus the relevant HLA were identified by cumulative frequency of public TCR beta families. The ex vivo response showed dominance by HLA-C-restricted CMV-specific TCR beta clonotypes.

The receptor's source is a human donor in good health (CMV status not recorded). Some clones in this sample may be carry-over from other donors' samples. The chain couples TRBV28 to TRBJ2-7, with 9 bases lining up with TRBD1. The sample consisted of CD8+ T cells from PBMCs. CDR3 sequence reads: CASSLRGPPDRGPNF. The CDR3 nucleotides read TGTGCCAGCAGTTTAAGGGGTCCCCCGGACAGGGGCCCCAACTTC.